This T cell receptor (beta chain) originates from a study of blood T cell repertoires in COVID-19. Looking at the study overall: Material from acute and convalescent COVID-19 was sourced from the United States, Italy and Spain. PBMCs, B-cell-depleted T cells, or T cells provided the cDNA or gDNA that made up the material.

As processed by the authors: Scientists estimated how many nucleated cells there were by amplifying reference gene primers. Some clones are missing from TCRdb's copy, which holds only in-frame ones; the method was immunoSEQ multiplex PCR. V and J calls and clone size are copied from that table; D and trimming were computed from the DNA. The table includes 100,000 or so clones, about nine tenths detected once. Germline CDR1 and CDR2: LGHDT and YNNKEL (reference sequence). This CDR3 is 13 amino acids long. The V end was cut by 5 bases, the J end by 4 bases, with 12 bases between. This sequence joins TRBV3-1 (or the pseudogene TRBV3-2) and TRBJ2-7, with a weak D call TRBD2 (6 bases). The sequence was collected from a man between 60 and 75 years old with acute or convalescent COVID-19. Source material: peripheral blood. CDR3 bases: TGTGCCAGCAGCGGGGACTTTGAGTACGAGCAGTACTTC. Amino acid sequence: CASSGDFEYEQYF.